The 22 T cell receptor beta chains reported below all come from one sample, sequenced in a study of blood T cell repertoires in COVID-19. Data came from immunoSEQ multiplex PCR; TCRdb stores just in-frame clones and leaves some out. The sample lists some 200,000 clones; 86% were seen once. The source material was peripheral blood. These TCRs come from a man at least 80 years old with acute or convalescent COVID-19.

The chain carries TRBV7-9 and TRBJ1-3; 8 bases fit TRBD1. Germline trimming cut 7 bases from V and 3 bases from J; bases unmatched to any gene: 11. The CDR3 sequence is 16 residues long. Germline loops: CDR1 SEHNR, CDR2 FQNEAQ (reference sequence). CDR3 sequence: CASTQQGGILGNTIYF. The CDR3, as DNA: TGTGCCAGCACCCAACAGGGGGGTATACTTGGAAACACCATATATTTT.

The gene calls are TRBV19 and TRBJ2-1; D remains ambiguous. The CDR3 length is 15 residues. Per germline, CDR1 LNHDA and CDR2 SQIVND (reference sequence). Deletions cut 5 bases from V and 4 bases from J, with 15 bases between. The CDR3 DNA reads as TGTGCCAGTAGTCCCCAAAGCCCGCAATACAATGAGCAGTTCTTC. It translates to CASSPQSPQYNEQFF. The variable domain in full, with the rest retrieved from reference TRBV19 and TRBJ2-1, is DGGITQSPKYLFRKEGQNVTLSCEQNLNHDAMYWYRQDPGQGLRLIYYSQIVNDFQKGDIAEGYSVSREKKESFPLTVTSAQKNPTAFYLCASSPQSPQYNEQFFGPGTRLTVL.

The V gene is TRBV19, the J gene TRBJ1-2; 11 nucleotides line up with TRBD1. Looked up from germline, CDR1 is LNHDA and CDR2 is SQIVND (reference sequence). This CDR3 comprises 15 residues. J was trimmed by 4 bases and V by 6 bases; bases with no gene match: 7. The CDR3 DNA is TGTGCCAGTAGAGGACAGGGGGCGGATATCTATGGCTACACCTTC. Translation: CASRGQGADIYGYTF.

This clone was detected once. The J gene is TRBJ1-1, the V gene TRBV10-3, with 7 bases lining up with TRBD1. This CDR3 has 16 residues. With 5 bases clipped from V and 4 bases from J, the junction kept 13 bases outside the gene matches. In germline, CDR1 is ENHRY, CDR2 SYGVKD. This CDR3 is CAISSKHRGSGTEAFF. In DNA form, the CDR3 reads TGTGCCATCAGTAGCAAACACAGGGGAAGTGGCACTGAAGCTTTCTTT.

This chain joins TRBV6-5 and TRBJ2-1, with a possible D match to TRBD2 (6 bases). The CDR3 has 14 amino acids. The germline V gene encodes CDR1 MNHEY and CDR2 SVGAGI. V lost 8 bases to trimming and J lost 2 bases, with 13 bases between them. The CDR3: CASRRDLPYNEQFF. The CDR3 DNA reads TGTGCCAGCCGTCGGGACTTACCCTACAATGAGCAGTTCTTC.

The V call is TRBV28, the J call TRBJ1-2, with 11 bases aligning to TRBD1. The CDR3 extends over 15 amino acids. Germline loops: CDR1 MDHEN, CDR2 SYDVKM. The V and J ends lost 5 bases and 6 bases, in that order; junction bases with no gene match: 8. CDR3 protein: CASSPDRGQVHGYTF. As DNA, the CDR3 is TGTGCCAGCAGTCCGGACAGGGGGCAAGTTCATGGCTACACCTTC.

The V call is TRBV6-5, the J call TRBJ2-2; tentatively, D is TRBD2 (5 bases). Germline CDR1 reads MNHEY; CDR2 reads SVGAGI. This CDR3 has 15 residues. V lost 0 bases, J lost 3 bases, and 8 bases lay in between. CDR3 loop: CASSYSGSYTGELFF. DNA for the CDR3: TGTGCCAGCAGTTACTCGGGGAGTTACACCGGGGAGCTGTTTTTT.

J is TRBJ2-7 and V is TRBV11-1, with 9 bases matching TRBD1. This CDR3 has 16 amino acids. Germline lookup yields CDR1 SGHAT and CDR2 FQDESV (reference sequence). Losses at the gene ends were 4 bases for V and 1 base for J; bases not matched to a gene: 8. The CDR3 loop is CASSSPGQGRSYEQYF. For the CDR3, the DNA is TGTGCCAGCAGCTCGCCGGGACAGGGCAGGTCCTACGAGCAGTACTTC.

The genes are TRBV7-2 and TRBJ2-7; a weak D match, TRBD1 (7 bases). Trimming left V 6 bases short and J 6 bases short, with 15 bases between. Germline assignment: CDR1 SGHTA and CDR2 FQGNSA. This CDR3 comprises 13 residues. DNA for the CDR3: TGTGCCAGCAGTCGTCAGGGGGGCTTCGAGCAGTACTTC. Protein: CASSRQGGFEQYF.

V gene TRBV27 combines with J gene TRBJ2-3; 10 nucleotides align to TRBD2. CDR3 length: 13 amino acids. V gave up 8 bases and J gave up 7 bases; unmatched junction bases: 6. The germline gives CDR1 MNHEY, CDR2 SMNVEV (reference sequence). CDR3 DNA sequence: TGTGCCAGCGGACAGACTAGCGGGTATACGCAGTATTTT. Translated, it gives CASGQTSGYTQYF.

V gene TRBV28 combines with J gene TRBJ1-5; TRBD1 agrees at 9 bases. This CDR3 is 16 amino acids long. Germline CDR1 reads MDHEN; CDR2 reads SYDVKM. V shed 4 bases and J 2 bases; nucleotides not matched to a gene: 6. CDR3 sequence reads: CASSYRGLQGNQPQHF. The CDR3 DNA follows: TGTGCCAGCAGTTACAGGGGGCTTCAGGGCAATCAGCCCCAGCATTTT.

The CDR3 sequence: CASSQLAANTGELFF. In nucleotides, the CDR3 is TGTGCCAGCAGCCAGCTAGCGGCGAACACCGGGGAGCTGTTTTTT. This chain joins TRBV3-1 (or the pseudogene TRBV3-2) and TRBJ2-2, with 7 positions matching TRBD2. There are 15 residues in the CDR3. Trimming at V came to 3 bases and at J to 0 bases, leaving 1 base not matched to a gene. CDR1 and CDR2 from the germline V gene are LGHDT and YNNKEL (reference sequence).

The genes are TRBV12-3 or TRBV12-4 and TRBJ1-5; D gene ambiguous. The CDR3 totals 13 residues. V dropped 6 bases and J dropped 4 bases, with 10 bases sitting between them. The CDR3 is CASSVRENQPQHF. The CDR3 nucleotides are TGTGCCAGCAGCGTCCGAGAAAATCAGCCCCAGCATTTT.

The chain links TRBV5-6 to TRBJ1-4; D is undetermined. V lost 1 base, J lost 0 bases, and 4 bases lay in between. CDR1 and CDR2 from the germline V gene are SGHDT and YYEEEE. The CDR3 sequence is 14 residues long. For the CDR3, the DNA is TGTGCCAGCAGCTTGCGAGCAACTAATGAAAAACTGTTTTTT. Protein sequence: CASSLRATNEKLFF.

This rearrangement joins TRBV14 to TRBJ2-6, with TRBD2 as a possible D gene (5 bases). CDR1 is SGHDN, CDR2 FVKESK, per germline. CDR3 length: 18 residues. Trimming pared 2 bases from V and 0 bases from J, leaving 14 bases between. This chain's CDR3 is CASSQQSLGSSGANVLTF. The CDR3 coding sequence is TGTGCCAGCAGCCAACAGTCTCTGGGGAGCTCTGGGGCCAACGTCCTGACTTTC.

The chain links TRBV19 to TRBJ2-3; 8 bases are shared with TRBD1. Germline trimming cut 5 bases from V and 1 base from J; bases unmatched to any gene: 2. The CDR3 has 14 amino acids. Germline CDR1 is LNHDA and CDR2 is SQIVND (reference sequence). The CDR3 loop reads CASSVTGGTDTQYF. The DNA of the CDR3 is TGTGCCAGTAGTGTGACAGGGGGCACAGATACGCAGTATTTT.

The chain is built from TRBV7-9 and TRBJ2-1; D call uncertain. Trimming took off 1 base at V and 6 bases at J, with 7 bases between the two ends. This CDR3 contains 13 residues. CDR1 SEHNR and CDR2 FQNEAQ come from the germline V gene (reference sequence). CDR3 nucleotides: TGTGCCAGCAGCTTAGACATCCTCAATGAGCAGTTCTTC. Protein sequence: CASSLDILNEQFF.

The chain recombines TRBV3-1 (or the pseudogene TRBV3-2) with TRBJ2-7; unclear D gene. Trimming shortened V by 0 bases and J by 4 bases, and 13 bases separated the two germline ends. CDR1 is LGHDT and CDR2 is YNNKEL in the germline V gene (reference sequence). This CDR3 is 15 amino acids long. This CDR3 reads CASSQETRFEYEQYV. In DNA, the CDR3 is TGTGCCAGCAGCCAAGAGACGCGGTTCGAGTACGAGCAGTACGTC.

The chain has TRBV3-1 (or the pseudogene TRBV3-2) and TRBJ2-1; D uncertain. V shed 5 bases and J shed 11 bases, with 19 bases lying between them. The CDR3 has 14 amino acids. CDR1 and CDR2 from the germline V gene are LGHDT and YNNKEL (reference sequence). The CDR3 reads CASSAGYLQAQQFF. The CDR3 region has the DNA TGTGCCAGCAGCGCCGGGTACCTACAAGCTCAGCAGTTCTTC.

The chain is built from TRBV28 and TRBJ1-4; D is perhaps TRBD1 (6 bases). Trimming took 6 bases from V and 3 from J, leaving 14 bases between them. Germline-derived CDR1 and CDR2 are MDHEN and SYDVKM. CDR3 length: 15 residues. This CDR3 reads CASRSTGGSNEKLFF. The CDR3 nucleotides read TGTGCCAGCAGATCTACTGGGGGCTCTAATGAAAAACTGTTTTTT.

The chain joins TRBV25-1 to TRBJ1-1, with TRBD1 matching 7 bases. This CDR3 is built from 13 residues. Germline V gives CDR1 MGHDK, CDR2 SYGVNS. J was trimmed by 10 bases and V by 1 base; bases with no gene match: 6. The CDR3 here is CASSESTGRVAFF. Written as DNA, the CDR3 is TGTGCCAGCAGTGAATCGACAGGGCGTGTAGCTTTCTTT. The full variable domain, in which reference TRBV25-1 and TRBJ1-1 provide the parts outside the CDR3, is EADIYQTPRYLVIGTGKKITLECSQTMGHDKMYWYQQDPGMELHLIHYSYGVNSTEKGDLSSESTVSRIRTEHFPLTLESARPSHTSQYLCASSESTGRVAFFGQGTRLTVV.

V usage is TRBV12-3 or TRBV12-4 and J usage is TRBJ1-5; D gene uncertain. This CDR3 region has 12 residues. The V end was cut by 5 bases, the J end by 9 bases, with 11 bases between. The CDR3 coding sequence is TGTGCCAGCAGTCCCCGGGTTGGGCCCCAGCATTTT. As protein: CASSPRVGPQHF.